The 3 T cell receptor beta chains reported below all come from one sample, sequenced in a study of blood T cell repertoires in COVID-19. Sequencing was performed with immunoSEQ multiplex PCR; in TCRdb, only in-frame clones are kept and a portion is missing. The profile shows almost 250,000 clones, roughly 82% of them singletons. Specimen: peripheral blood. The receptors stem from an elderly woman with COVID-19, enrolled during active disease.

V is TRBV6-5 and J is TRBJ2-7; 9 nucleotides align to TRBD1. Looked up from germline, CDR1 is MNHEY and CDR2 is SVGAGI. This CDR3 region has 15 residues. Trimming took 6 bases from V and 4 from J; bases not matched to a gene: 10. CDR3 sequence: CASRNSGTGRYEQYF. The CDR3 nucleotides read TGTGCCAGCAGGAACTCCGGGACAGGGAGGTACGAGCAGTACTTC.

The rearrangement links TRBV7-2 to TRBJ1-1; TRBD1 matches at 9 bases. J lost 11 bases, V lost 5 bases, and 12 bases had no gene match. The CDR3 loop spans 14 amino acids. Germline V gene lookup returns CDR1 SGHTA and CDR2 FQGNSA. Here the CDR3 DNA reads TGTGCCAGCAGCCTACAGGGGGCTGGGGTTACGGCTTTCTTT. Translation gives CASSLQGAGVTAFF.

This sequence joins TRBV6-5 and TRBJ1-3, with 7 nucleotides matching TRBD1. The V and J ends lost 4 bases and 2 bases, in that order; junction bases with no gene match: 8. CDR1 MNHEY and CDR2 SVGAGI come from the germline V gene. The length of the CDR3 is 16 residues. The CDR3 loop reads CASSSGQLATGNTIYF. The CDR3, as DNA: TGTGCCAGCAGTTCGGGACAGCTCGCTACTGGAAACACCATATATTTT.